A selection of T cell receptor beta chains follows, all from one sample in a study of cytomegalovirus exposure and HLA in healthy donors. Only in-frame clones appear in the TCRdb table, and some are missing; sequencing was by immunoSEQ multiplex PCR. The sample includes 150,000 to 200,000 clones, around 77% seen only once; the top ten take around 3.1%. The sample consisted of PBMCs. These receptors originate from a female donor in good health and CMV-seronegative. Both conserved end residues are part of each CDR3. A D gene is named only where the DNA matches it firmly.

d_call	j_call	v_call	cdr3_aa	cdr3_nt
-	TRBJ1-5	TRBV2	CASSESRFMAQHF	TGTGCCAGCAGTGAGTCCCGGTTCATGGCCCAGCATTTT
TRBD1	TRBJ2-5	TRBV7-6	CASSQGTGGIETQYF	TGTGCCAGCAGCCAAGGGACAGGGGGCATCGAGACCCAGTACTTC
TRBD2	TRBJ2-1	TRBV10-2	CASSVAGGYNEQFF	TGCGCCAGCAGTGTAGCGGGAGGCTACAATGAGCAGTTCTTC
-	TRBJ2-2	TRBV19	CASSMGQDTGELFF	TGTGCCAGTAGTATGGGGCAGGACACCGGGGAGCTGTTTTTT
-	TRBJ2-2	TRBV5-1	CASSWDAGEYTGELFF	TGCGCCAGCAGCTGGGATGCAGGGGAGTACACCGGGGAGCTGTTTTTT
-	TRBJ2-7	TRBV6-5	CASRKLGLTPAEQYF	TGTGCCAGCAGGAAACTAGGGCTAACTCCGGCCGAGCAGTACTTC
TRBD2	TRBJ2-3	TRBV5-4	CASSKLAGDGTDTQYF	TGTGCCAGCAGCAAACTAGCGGGAGACGGCACAGATACGCAGTATTTT
-	TRBJ1-5	TRBV7-8	CASSLGRDQQPQHF	TGTGCCAGCAGCTTAGGGCGGGATCAGCAGCCCCAGCATTTT
TRBD1	TRBJ1-2	TRBV19	CASSDRQGGYTF	TGTGCCAGTAGTGACAGACAGGGTGGCTACACCTTC
-	TRBJ2-1	TRBV7-8	CASSLASGNEQFF	TGTGCCAGCAGCTTAGCTTCGGGCAATGAGCAGTTCTTC